This T cell receptor beta chain was found in a study of OX40 agonist ivuxolimab in advanced cancers. This CDR3 comprises 15 residues. Looked up from germline, CDR1 is LNHDA and CDR2 is SQIVND (reference sequence). Generated by immunoSEQ multiplex PCR, the TCRdb table keeps only in-frame clones and is missing some. The sample holds about 83,000 clones, over 75% seen once. The source of this sequence is an adult with an advanced solid tumor such as melanoma, head and neck, liver or kidney cancer. This chain joins TRBV19 and TRBJ1-4; D is unclear. The sequencing here drew on CD4+ or CD8+ T cells sorted from blood, taken in a trial of the OX40 agonist ivuxolimab. The CDR3 loop reads CVTSGIAATNEKLFF. The CDR3 DNA reads TGTGTCACTTCCGGGATAGCCGCAACTAATGAAAAACTGTTTTTT. The variable domain in full, with the rest retrieved from reference TRBV19 and TRBJ1-4, is DGGITQSPKYLFRKEGQNVTLSCEQNLNHDAMYWYRQDPGQGLRLIYYSQIVNDFQKGDIAEGYSVSREKKESFPLTVTSAQKNPTAFYLCVTSGIAATNEKLFFGSGTQLSVL.